This TCR beta chain was obtained from a study of CD8+ T cells in alopecia areata. The sequencing template was cDNA reverse transcribed from extracted RNA. Profiled with immunoSEQ multiplex PCR; TCRdb holds only in-frame clones, not every one. Among about 82,000 clones listed, 45% to 60% were seen once. Findings and limits, study-wide: Higher clonality and more expanded CD8+ clones appeared in lesional than normal scalp. Scalp sequencing captures resident alphabeta T cells of normal skin too.

The germline V gene encodes CDR1 SGHTA and CDR2 FQGNSA. This CDR3 is built from 13 residues. J lost 4 bases, V lost 9 bases, and 7 bases had no gene match. Alopecia areata patients gave lesional scalp punch biopsies and peripheral blood samples. PBMC-derived CD4+ and CD8+ T cells were sorted. This clone appeared a few times. Its specificity is unknown. This chain links TRBV7-2 with TRBJ2-3; 7 nucleotides align to TRBD2. Sequencing was done on a sample of NKG2D-high CD8+ T cells sorted from blood. The sequence was obtained from a human donor with alopecia areata. The CDR3 DNA reads TGTGCCAGTTTAGCCAGCGGGGCAGATACGCAGTATTTT. The encoded protein is CASLASGADTQYF.